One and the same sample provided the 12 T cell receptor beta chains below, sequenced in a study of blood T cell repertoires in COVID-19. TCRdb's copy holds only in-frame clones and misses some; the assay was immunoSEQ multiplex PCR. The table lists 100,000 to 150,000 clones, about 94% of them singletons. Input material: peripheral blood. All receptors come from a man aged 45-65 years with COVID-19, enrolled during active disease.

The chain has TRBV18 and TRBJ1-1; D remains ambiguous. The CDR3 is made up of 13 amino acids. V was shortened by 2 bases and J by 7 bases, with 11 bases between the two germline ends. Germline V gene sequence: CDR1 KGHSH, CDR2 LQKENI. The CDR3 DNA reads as TGTGCCAGCTCACCAGGAGGGAATGATGAAGCTTTCTTT. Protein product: CASSPGGNDEAFF.

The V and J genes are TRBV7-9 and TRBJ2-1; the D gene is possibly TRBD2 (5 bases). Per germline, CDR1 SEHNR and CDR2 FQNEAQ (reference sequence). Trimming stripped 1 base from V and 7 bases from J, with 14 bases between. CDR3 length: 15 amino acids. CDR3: CASSLVVGVKNEQFF. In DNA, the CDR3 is TGTGCCAGCAGCTTAGTGGTGGGAGTTAAGAATGAGCAGTTCTTC.

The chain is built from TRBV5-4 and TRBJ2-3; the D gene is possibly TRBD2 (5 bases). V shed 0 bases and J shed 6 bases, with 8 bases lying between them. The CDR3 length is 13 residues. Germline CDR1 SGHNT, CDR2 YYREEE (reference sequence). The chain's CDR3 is CASSLVGADTQYF. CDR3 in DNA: TGTGCCAGCAGCTTGGTGGGAGCCGATACGCAGTATTTT.

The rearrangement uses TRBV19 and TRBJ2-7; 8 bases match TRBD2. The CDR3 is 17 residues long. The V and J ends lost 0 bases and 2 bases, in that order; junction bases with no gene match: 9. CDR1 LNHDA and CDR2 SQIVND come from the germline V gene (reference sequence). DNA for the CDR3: TGTGCCAGTAGTATAGATCTATGGAGCGGGAGCCCCTACGAGCAGTACTTC. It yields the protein CASSIDLWSGSPYEQYF.

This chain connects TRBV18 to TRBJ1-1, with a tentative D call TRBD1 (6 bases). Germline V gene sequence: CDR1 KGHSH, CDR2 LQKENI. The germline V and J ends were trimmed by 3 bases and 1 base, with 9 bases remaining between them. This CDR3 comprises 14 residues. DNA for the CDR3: TGTGCCAGCTCACCCCTGGACAGGAACACTGAAGCTTTCTTT. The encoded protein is CASSPLDRNTEAFF. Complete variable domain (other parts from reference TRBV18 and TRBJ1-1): NAGVMQNPRHLVRRRGQEARLRCSPMKGHSHVYWYRQLPEEGLKFMVYLQKENIIDESGMPKERFSAEFPKEGPSILRIQQVVRGDSAAYFCASSPLDRNTEAFFGQGTRLTVV.

The CDR3, as DNA: TGTGCCAGCAGCTCAACAGGGTACGAGCAGTACGTC. Protein product: CASSSTGYEQYV. This sequence joins TRBV7-9 and TRBJ2-7; a weak D match, TRBD1 (6 bases). This CDR3 spans 12 amino acids. V lost 4 bases, J lost 4 bases, and 8 bases lay in between. Germline assignment: CDR1 SEHNR and CDR2 FQNEAQ (reference sequence).

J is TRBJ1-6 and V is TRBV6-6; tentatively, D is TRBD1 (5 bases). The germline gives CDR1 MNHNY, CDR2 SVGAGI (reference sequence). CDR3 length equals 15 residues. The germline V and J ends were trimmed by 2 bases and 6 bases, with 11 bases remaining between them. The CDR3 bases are TGTGCCAGCAGTTACCGTGGGCAGGGTAATTCACCCCTCCACTTT. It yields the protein CASSYRGQGNSPLHF.

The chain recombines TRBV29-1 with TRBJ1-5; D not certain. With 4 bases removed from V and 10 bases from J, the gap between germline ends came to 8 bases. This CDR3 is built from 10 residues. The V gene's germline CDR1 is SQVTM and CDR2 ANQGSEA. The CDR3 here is CSVGQDPQHF. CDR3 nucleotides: TGCAGCGTTGGGCAGGATCCCCAGCATTTT.

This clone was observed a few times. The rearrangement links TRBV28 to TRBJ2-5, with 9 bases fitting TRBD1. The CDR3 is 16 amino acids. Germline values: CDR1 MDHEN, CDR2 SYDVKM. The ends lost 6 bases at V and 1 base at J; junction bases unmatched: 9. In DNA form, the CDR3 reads TGTGCCAGCAGCTACTCCGGGACAGGGATCCAAGAGACCCAGTACTTC. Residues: CASSYSGTGIQETQYF.

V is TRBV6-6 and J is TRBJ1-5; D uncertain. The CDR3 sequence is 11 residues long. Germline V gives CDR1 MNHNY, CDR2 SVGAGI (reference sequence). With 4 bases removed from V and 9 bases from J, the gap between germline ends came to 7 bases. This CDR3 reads CASSFRGPQHF. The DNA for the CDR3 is TGTGCCAGCAGTTTTCGCGGGCCCCAGCATTTT.

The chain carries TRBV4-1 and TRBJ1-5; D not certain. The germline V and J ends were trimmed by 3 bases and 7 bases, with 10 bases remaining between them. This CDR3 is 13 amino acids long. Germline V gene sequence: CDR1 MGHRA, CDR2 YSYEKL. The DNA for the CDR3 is TGCGCCAGCAGCCAGCAGGTTTGGCAGCCCCAGCATTTT. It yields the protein CASSQQVWQPQHF.

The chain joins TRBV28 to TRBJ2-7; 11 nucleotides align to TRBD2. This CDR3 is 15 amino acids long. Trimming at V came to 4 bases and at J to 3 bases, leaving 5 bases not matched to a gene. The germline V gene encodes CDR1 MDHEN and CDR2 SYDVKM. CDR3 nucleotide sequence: TGTGCCAGCAGTTCTTCCGGGACTAGCGGCTACGAGCAGTACTTC. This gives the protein CASSSSGTSGYEQYF.